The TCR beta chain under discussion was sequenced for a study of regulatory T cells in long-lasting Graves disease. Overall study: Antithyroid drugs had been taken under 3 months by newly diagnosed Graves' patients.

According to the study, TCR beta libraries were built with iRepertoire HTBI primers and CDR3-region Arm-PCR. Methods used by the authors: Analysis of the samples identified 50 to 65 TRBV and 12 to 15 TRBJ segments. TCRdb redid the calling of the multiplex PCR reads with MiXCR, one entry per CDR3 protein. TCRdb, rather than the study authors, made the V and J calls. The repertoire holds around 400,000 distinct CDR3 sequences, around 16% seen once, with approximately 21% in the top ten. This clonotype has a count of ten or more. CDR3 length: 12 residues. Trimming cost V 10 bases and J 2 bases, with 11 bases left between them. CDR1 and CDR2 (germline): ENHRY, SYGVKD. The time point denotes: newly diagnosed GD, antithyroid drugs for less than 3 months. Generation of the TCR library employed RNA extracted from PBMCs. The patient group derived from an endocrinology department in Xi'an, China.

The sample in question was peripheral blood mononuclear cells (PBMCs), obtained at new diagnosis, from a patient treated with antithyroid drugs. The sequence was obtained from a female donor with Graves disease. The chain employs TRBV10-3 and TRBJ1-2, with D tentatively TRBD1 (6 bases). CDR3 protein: CANRQGNYGYTF. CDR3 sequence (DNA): TGTGCCAACCGCCAGGGGAACTATGGCTACACCTTC.